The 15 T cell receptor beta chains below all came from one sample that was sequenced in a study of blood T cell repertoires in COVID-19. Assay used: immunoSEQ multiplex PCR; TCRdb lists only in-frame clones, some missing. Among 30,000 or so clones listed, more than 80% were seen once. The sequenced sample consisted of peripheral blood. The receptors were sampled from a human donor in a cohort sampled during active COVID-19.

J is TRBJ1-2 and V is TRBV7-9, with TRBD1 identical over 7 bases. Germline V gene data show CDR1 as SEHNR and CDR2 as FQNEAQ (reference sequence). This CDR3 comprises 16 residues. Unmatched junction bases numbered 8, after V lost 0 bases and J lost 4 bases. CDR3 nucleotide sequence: TGTGCCAGCAGCTTAGCGAAGACGGCAGGGGGCTATGGCTACACCTTC. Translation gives CASSLAKTAGGYGYTF.

CDR3 DNA: TGCGCCAGCAGCTGGAGCGGGGGGCCGTCAGATACGCAGTATTTT. Protein: CASSWSGGPSDTQYF. The chain has TRBV5-1 and TRBJ2-3; 9 nucleotides align to TRBD2. This CDR3 contains 15 residues. Germline CDR1 and CDR2: SGHRS and YFSETQ. J was trimmed by 4 bases and V by 3 bases; bases with no gene match: 6.

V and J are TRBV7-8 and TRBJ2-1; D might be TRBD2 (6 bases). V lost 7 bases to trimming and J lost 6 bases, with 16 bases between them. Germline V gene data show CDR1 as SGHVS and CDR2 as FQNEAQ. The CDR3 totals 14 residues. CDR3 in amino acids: CASTQTGLPNEQFF. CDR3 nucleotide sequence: TGTGCCAGCACCCAGACCGGACTACCCAATGAGCAGTTCTTC.

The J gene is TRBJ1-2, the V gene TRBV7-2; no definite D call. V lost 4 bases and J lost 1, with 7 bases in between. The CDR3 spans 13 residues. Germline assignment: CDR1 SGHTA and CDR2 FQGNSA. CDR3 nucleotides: TGTGCCAGCAGCTCACCTATTAACTATGGCTACACCTTC. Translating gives CASSSPINYGYTF.

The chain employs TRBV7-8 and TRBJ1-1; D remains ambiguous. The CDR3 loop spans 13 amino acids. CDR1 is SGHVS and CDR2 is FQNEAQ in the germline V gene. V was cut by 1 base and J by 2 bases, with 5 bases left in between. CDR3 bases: TGTGCCAGCAGCTTAGTCTTAAACACTGAAGCTTTCTTT. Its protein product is CASSLVLNTEAFF.

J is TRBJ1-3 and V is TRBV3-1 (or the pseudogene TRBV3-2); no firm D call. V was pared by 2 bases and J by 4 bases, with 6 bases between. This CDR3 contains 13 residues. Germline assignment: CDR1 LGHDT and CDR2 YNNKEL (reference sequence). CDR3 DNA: TGTGCCAGCAGCCAAAACAACGGAAACACCATATATTTT. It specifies CASSQNNGNTIYF.

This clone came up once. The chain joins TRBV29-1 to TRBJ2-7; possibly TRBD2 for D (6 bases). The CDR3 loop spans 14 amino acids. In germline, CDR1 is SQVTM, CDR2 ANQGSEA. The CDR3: CSAVPGEVIRNPYF. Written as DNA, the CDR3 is TGCAGTGCCGTGCCGGGGGAAGTAATACGGAATCCGTACTTC.

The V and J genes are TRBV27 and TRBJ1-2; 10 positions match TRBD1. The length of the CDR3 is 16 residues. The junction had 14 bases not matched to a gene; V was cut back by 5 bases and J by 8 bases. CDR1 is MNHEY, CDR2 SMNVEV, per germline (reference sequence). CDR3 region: CASSVDRGLFPSGYTF. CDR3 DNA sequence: TGTGCCAGCAGTGTCGACAGGGGGCTGTTTCCATCGGGCTACACCTTC.

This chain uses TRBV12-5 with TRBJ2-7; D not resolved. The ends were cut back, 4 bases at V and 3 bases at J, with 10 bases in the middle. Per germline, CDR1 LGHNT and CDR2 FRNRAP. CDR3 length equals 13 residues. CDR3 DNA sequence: TGTGCTAGTGGTTCCCCCAATCACTACGAGCAGTACTTC. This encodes CASGSPNHYEQYF.

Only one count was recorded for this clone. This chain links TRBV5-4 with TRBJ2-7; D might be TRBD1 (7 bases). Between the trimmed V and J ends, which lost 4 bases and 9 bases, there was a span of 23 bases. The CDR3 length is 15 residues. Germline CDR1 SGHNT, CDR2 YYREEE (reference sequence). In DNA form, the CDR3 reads TGTGCCAGCAGCGGCGAGTCCGGGACAGCTAGCGCGCAGTACTTC. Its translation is CASSGESGTASAQYF.

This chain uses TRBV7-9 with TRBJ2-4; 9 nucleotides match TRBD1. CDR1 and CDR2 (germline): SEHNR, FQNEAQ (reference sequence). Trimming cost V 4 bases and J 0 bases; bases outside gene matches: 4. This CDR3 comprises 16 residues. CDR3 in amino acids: CASSWGQGRAKNIQYF. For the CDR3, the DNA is TGTGCCAGCAGCTGGGGACAGGGCAGAGCCAAAAACATTCAGTACTTC.

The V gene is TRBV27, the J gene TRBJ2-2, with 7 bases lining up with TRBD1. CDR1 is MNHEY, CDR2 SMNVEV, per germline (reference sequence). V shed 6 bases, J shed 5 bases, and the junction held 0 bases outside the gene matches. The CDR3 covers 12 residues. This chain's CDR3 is CASSRGTGELFF. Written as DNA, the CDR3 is TGTGCCAGCAGCAGGGGGACCGGGGAGCTGTTTTTT.

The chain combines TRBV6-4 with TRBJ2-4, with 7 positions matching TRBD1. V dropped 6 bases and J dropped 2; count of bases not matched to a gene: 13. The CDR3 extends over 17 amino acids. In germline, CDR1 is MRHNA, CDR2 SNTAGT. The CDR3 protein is CASSSGQEQLPKNIQYF. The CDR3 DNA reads TGTGCCAGCAGCTCAGGACAGGAGCAGTTGCCCAAAAACATTCAGTACTTC.

The CDR3 nucleotides are TGCGCCAGCAGTCCCTCGGACAGGGAGTTTGGGTACTTC. Protein sequence: CASSPSDREFGYF. The chain couples TRBV23-1 to TRBJ2-7; 8 nucleotides agree with TRBD1. TRBV23-1 is identified as an open reading frame with a role that is uncertain. V trimming: 4 bases; J trimming: 12 bases; junction bases outside the gene matches: 11. The CDR3 is 13 residues long.

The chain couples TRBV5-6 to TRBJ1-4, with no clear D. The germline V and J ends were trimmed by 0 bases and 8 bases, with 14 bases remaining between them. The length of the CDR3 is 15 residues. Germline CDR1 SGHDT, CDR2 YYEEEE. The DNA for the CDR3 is TGTGCCAGCAGCTTGGCCCCCGGGGTCGGGGAAAAACTGTTTTTT. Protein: CASSLAPGVGEKLFF.